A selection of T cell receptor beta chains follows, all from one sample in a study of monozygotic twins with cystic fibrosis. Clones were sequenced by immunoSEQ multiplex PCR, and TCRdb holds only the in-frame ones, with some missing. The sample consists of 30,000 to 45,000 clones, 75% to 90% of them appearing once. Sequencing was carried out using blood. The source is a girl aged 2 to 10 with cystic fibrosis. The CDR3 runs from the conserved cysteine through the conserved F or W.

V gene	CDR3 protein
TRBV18	CASSPLATNEKLFF
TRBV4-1	CASSQGSLPGELFF
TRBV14	CASSQQGRGFSGANVLTF
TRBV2	CASSEALAGANWGETQYF
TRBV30	CAWSVGQGVTYEQYF
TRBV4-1	CASSQDLIDTQYF
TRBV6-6	CASSLQPYTEAFF
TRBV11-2	CASSSPRDKFNYGYTF
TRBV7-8	CASSLHTDTQYF
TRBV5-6	CASSLDRVEGYTF
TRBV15	CATSRTGQSYEQYF
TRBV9	CASSAQGPSNYGYTF
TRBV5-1	CASSLLVGIGEQYF
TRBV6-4	CATNSDEQFF
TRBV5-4	CASSGTSTVINEQFF
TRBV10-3	CAISAAGTEAFF
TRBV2	CASSEAHQPQHF
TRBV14	CASSREGDRASEAFF
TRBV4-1	CASSQGSGQGFSQYF
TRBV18	CASSPPLMNTEAFF
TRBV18	CASSPAGQPSGLGGYTF
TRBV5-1	CASSLWVGRTYEQYF
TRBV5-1	CASSLVGTTTDTQYF
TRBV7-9	CASSLDALEAFF
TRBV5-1	CASSRGPGISGANVLTF
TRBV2	CASRGRIYGYTF
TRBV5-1	CASSLAGYRGRYEQYF